The clone carrying this TCR beta chain was picked up many times. This sample stems from a study of T cells in Graves' hyperthyroidism and ophthalmopathy. J gave up 6 bases and V 2 bases, and 8 bases lay outside the gene matches. Germline assignment: CDR1 KGHSH and CDR2 LQKENI. The CDR3 spans 15 residues. Template material for amplifying TCR beta CDR3 regions consisted of RNA transcripts. HTBI primers were used for first-round RT-PCR of the TCR CDR3. TCRdb ran MiXCR on the multiplex PCR reads and lists one entry per CDR3 protein. The sample consists of around 250,000 distinct CDR3 sequences, about 14% of them appearing once.

The origin of this receptor is a middle-aged woman with Graves' hyperthyroidism that later progressed to Graves' ophthalmopathy. This chain connects TRBV18 to TRBJ2-3; 7 nucleotides line up with TRBD2. The sequenced sample consisted of blood. This chain's CDR3 is CASSPSTRERDTQYF. CDR3 DNA sequence: TGTGCCAGCTCACCATCGACGCGGGAGAGGGATACGCAGTATTTT.